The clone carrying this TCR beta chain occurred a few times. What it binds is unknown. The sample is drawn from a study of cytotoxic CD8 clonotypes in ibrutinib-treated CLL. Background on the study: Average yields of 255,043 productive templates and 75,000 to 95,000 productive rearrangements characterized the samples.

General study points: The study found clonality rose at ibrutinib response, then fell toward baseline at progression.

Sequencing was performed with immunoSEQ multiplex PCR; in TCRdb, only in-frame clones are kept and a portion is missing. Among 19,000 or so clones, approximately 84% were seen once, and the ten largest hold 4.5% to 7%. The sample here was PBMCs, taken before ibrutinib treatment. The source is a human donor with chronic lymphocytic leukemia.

The CDR3 sequence is CASSPGQANSPLHF. The CDR3 DNA is TGTGCCAGCAGCCCGGGACAGGCGAATTCACCCCTCCACTTT. The chain has TRBV7-3 and TRBJ1-6; 8 bases fit TRBD1. In germline, CDR1 is SGHTA, CDR2 FQGTGA. The CDR3 spans 14 residues. The junction had 4 bases not matched to a gene; V was cut back by 5 bases and J by 7 bases. The variable domain in full, with the rest retrieved from reference TRBV7-3 and TRBJ1-6, is GAGVSQTPSNKVTEKGKYVELRCDPISGHTALYWYRQSLGQGPEFLIYFQGTGAADDSGLPNDRFFAVRPEGSVSTLKIQRTERGDSAVYLCASSPGQANSPLHFGNGTRLTVT.